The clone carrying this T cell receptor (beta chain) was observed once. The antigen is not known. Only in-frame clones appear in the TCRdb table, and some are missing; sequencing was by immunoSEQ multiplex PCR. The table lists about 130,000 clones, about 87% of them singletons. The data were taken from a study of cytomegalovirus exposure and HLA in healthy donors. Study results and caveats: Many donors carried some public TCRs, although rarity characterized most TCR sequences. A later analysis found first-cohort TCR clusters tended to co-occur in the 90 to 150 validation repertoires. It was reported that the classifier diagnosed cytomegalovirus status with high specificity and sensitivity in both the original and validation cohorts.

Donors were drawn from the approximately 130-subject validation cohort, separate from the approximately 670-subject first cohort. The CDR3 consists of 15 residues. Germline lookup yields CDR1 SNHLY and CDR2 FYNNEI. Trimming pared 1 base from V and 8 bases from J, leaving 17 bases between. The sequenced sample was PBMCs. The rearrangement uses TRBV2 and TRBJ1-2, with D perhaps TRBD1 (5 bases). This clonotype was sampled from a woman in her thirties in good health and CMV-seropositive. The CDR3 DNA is TGTGCCAGCAGTGAAGGCCAGGGAGGTATAATGGGCTACACCTTC. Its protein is CASSEGQGGIMGYTF.